The 30 T cell receptor beta chains listed next were all sequenced from one sample in a study of early T cells in non-severe SARS-CoV-2 infection. TCRdb reanalysed the 5' RACE reads using MiXCR and keeps one entry per CDR3 protein. There are fewer than 65,000 distinct CDR3 sequences in the sample; 12% occur only once, and more than 1.1% lies in the top ten. Sequencing used whole blood. The receptors were sampled from an adult who was a healthcare worker with PCR-confirmed SARS-CoV-2 infection or an uninfected control (not recorded which).

This clonotype was picked up a small number of times. The V call is TRBV7-2, the J call TRBJ2-3; 8 bases fit TRBD2. The junction had 5 bases not matched to a gene; V was cut back by 5 bases and J by 1 base. The germline V gene encodes CDR1 SGHTA and CDR2 FQGNSA. The CDR3 runs to 15 residues. The CDR3 sequence is CASSERGGRTDTQYF. CDR3 nucleotides: TGTGCCAGCAGCGAACGGGGGGGCCGCACAGATACGCAGTATTTT.

This clonotype has more than one count but fewer than ten. The chain uses TRBV20-1 and TRBJ1-1; D is uncertain. The CDR3 is 17 amino acids. Trimming stripped 0 bases from V and 0 bases from J, with 17 bases between. Germline CDR1 is DFQATT and CDR2 is SNEGSKA (reference sequence). CDR3: CSARDVSGKRVNTEAFF. The CDR3 DNA sequence: TGCAGTGCTAGAGATGTTTCTGGAAAGAGGGTGAACACTGAAGCTTTCTTT.

This clonotype occurred many times. V and J are TRBV10-2 and TRBJ2-7; D not certain. Trimming left V 8 bases short and J 0 bases short, with 8 bases between. This CDR3 contains 12 residues. Germline V gene sequence: CDR1 WSHSY, CDR2 SAAADI. The CDR3 protein is CASCPTSYEQYF. In DNA form, the CDR3 reads TGCGCCAGCTGTCCCACCTCCTACGAGCAGTACTTC.

This clonotype has more than one count but fewer than ten. Written as DNA, the CDR3 is TGTGCCATCAGTGATTCAGGGGGGAGCTATGAGCAGTTCTTC. This sequence encodes CAISDSGGSYEQFF. The J gene is TRBJ2-1, the V gene TRBV10-3; tentatively, D is TRBD1 (7 bases). CDR3 length: 14 residues. Germline V gene sequence: CDR1 ENHRY, CDR2 SYGVKD. V lost 3 bases to trimming and J lost 8 bases, with 14 bases between them.

This clonotype appeared a few times. The rearrangement joins TRBV29-1 to TRBJ2-5, with D unclear. V dropped 6 bases and J dropped 4 bases, with 6 bases sitting between them. The CDR3 is 10 amino acids. Per germline, CDR1 SQVTM and CDR2 ANQGSEA. CDR3 in amino acids: CSVAGETQYF. The CDR3, as DNA: TGCAGCGTGGCCGGAGAGACCCAGTACTTC.

This clonotype was observed many times. The V gene is TRBV20-1, the J gene TRBJ2-5, with 12 bases matching TRBD2. The junction had 4 bases not matched to a gene; V was cut back by 3 bases and J by 2 bases. The germline gives CDR1 DFQATT, CDR2 SNEGSKA (reference sequence). The CDR3 totals 15 residues. The DNA of the CDR3 is TGCAGTGCTAGTTCCCTAGCGGGGGGGCAAGAGACCCAGTACTTC. The encoded protein is CSASSLAGGQETQYF.

The chain is built from TRBV4-3 and TRBJ2-2; D uncertain. Germline-derived CDR1 and CDR2 are LGHNA and YSLEER. This CDR3 is built from 20 residues. V was clipped by 0 bases and J by 3 bases, with 23 bases between them. CDR3 nucleotides: TGCGCCAGCAGCCAAGATGAGGCGTCGATATCCCAGTTTGACACCGGGGAGCTGTTTTTT. Translation: CASSQDEASISQFDTGELFF.

Only a few counts were recorded for this clonotype. The chain carries TRBV6-4 and TRBJ2-3; 13 nucleotides align to TRBD2. CDR1 and CDR2 from the germline V gene are MRHNA and SNTAGT. This CDR3 contains 15 residues. Losses at the gene ends were 2 bases for V and 4 bases for J; bases not matched to a gene: 0. The CDR3 DNA is TGTGCCAGCAGTGACACTAGCGGGGGGGCAGATACGCAGTATTTT. This encodes CASSDTSGGADTQYF.

There are many counts of this clonotype. The chain employs TRBV25-1 and TRBJ2-7, with TRBD1 matching 8 bases. The CDR3 runs 15 residues. Losses at the gene ends were 1 base for V and 6 bases for J; bases not matched to a gene: 8. The germline gives CDR1 MGHDK, CDR2 SYGVNS. The CDR3 loop is CASSESHRGMSEQYF. The CDR3, as DNA: TGTGCCAGCAGTGAATCGCACAGGGGGATGAGCGAGCAGTACTTC.

This clonotype was detected a few times. The chain carries TRBV29-1 and TRBJ1-2, with 10 bases that match TRBD1. J lost 4 bases, V lost 4 bases, and 0 bases had no gene match. This CDR3 region has 12 residues. Germline V gene data show CDR1 as SQVTM and CDR2 as ANQGSEA. CDR3 in amino acids: CSVGTGGYGYTF. For the CDR3, the DNA is TGCAGCGTTGGGACAGGGGGCTATGGCTACACCTTC.

This clonotype was detected a few times. The rearrangement links TRBV5-1 to TRBJ1-1; possible D gene TRBD1, 5 bases. Germline V gene sequence: CDR1 SGHRS, CDR2 YFSETQ. The CDR3 has 15 amino acids. The germline V and J ends were trimmed by 0 bases and 0 bases, with 9 bases remaining between them. The CDR3 DNA is TGCGCCAGCAGCTTGGGGGACGTCGTGAACACTGAAGCTTTCTTT. This encodes CASSLGDVVNTEAFF.

The chain couples TRBV12-5 to TRBJ1-6, with D maybe TRBD1 (5 bases). Germline V lookup: CDR1 LGHNT, CDR2 FRNRAP. Trimming shortened V by 4 bases and J by 11 bases, and 15 bases separated the two germline ends. This CDR3 is 14 amino acids long. The CDR3 coding sequence is TGTGCTAGTGGTTCGTTGTCAGGGTATCCACCCCTCCACTTT. As protein: CASGSLSGYPPLHF.

This clonotype occurred a few times. The rearrangement joins TRBV7-9 to TRBJ2-1, with a weak D call TRBD1 (5 bases). V was shortened by 6 bases and J by 3 bases, with 15 bases between the two germline ends. CDR3 size: 15 residues. Germline CDR1 and CDR2: SEHNR and FQNEAQ (reference sequence). In nucleotides, the CDR3 is TGTGCCAGCAGAAGCCCGAAGCAGGGCTACAATGAGCAGTTCTTC. It translates to CASRSPKQGYNEQFF.

The chain joins TRBV11-2 to TRBJ2-7, with a possible D match to TRBD2 (5 bases). Germline CDR1 and CDR2: SGHAT and FQNNGV. The CDR3 is 15 residues long. Deletions cut 2 bases from V and 4 bases from J, with 15 bases between. The DNA of the CDR3 is TGTGCCAGCAGCTTATCTGATGGACGGGATTACGAGCAGTACTTC. Encoded protein: CASSLSDGRDYEQYF.

This clonotype has ten or more counts. The chain joins TRBV7-9 to TRBJ2-7; either TRBD1 or TRBD2 may supply D (5 bases each). The CDR3 contains 13 residues. V was shortened by 8 bases and J by 5 bases, with 16 bases between the two germline ends. Per the germline V gene, CDR1 is SEHNR and CDR2 is FQNEAQ (reference sequence). CDR3 protein: CASRDPGQDEQYF. The CDR3 bases are TGTGCCAGCCGGGACCCAGGCCAGGACGAGCAGTACTTC.

In its sample, this clonotype was seen a few times. The chain's CDR3 is CASSLIRGNTEAFF. Here the CDR3 DNA reads TGTGCCAGCAGCTTAATCCGAGGGAACACTGAAGCTTTCTTT. The chain recombines TRBV11-2 with TRBJ1-1; D call uncertain. Germline V gene sequence: CDR1 SGHAT, CDR2 FQNNGV. The CDR3 has 14 residues. V lost 2 bases and J lost 1, with 8 bases in between.

This clonotype has a count of ten or more. J is TRBJ1-5 and V is TRBV6-2 or TRBV6-3; D may be TRBD1 (5 bases). This CDR3 has 15 residues. Germline-derived CDR1 and CDR2 are MNHEY and SVGEGT. The V and J ends lost 6 bases and 0 bases respectively, with 12 bases between them. Here the CDR3 DNA reads TGTGCCAGCAGGCGAAGCAGGGATAGCAATCAGCCCCAGCATTTT. This sequence encodes CASRRSRDSNQPQHF.

This clonotype was recorded many times. This chain links TRBV7-6 with TRBJ2-2, with TRBD1 matching 7 bases. This CDR3 contains 13 residues. Germline V gene lookup returns CDR1 SGHVS and CDR2 FNYEAQ. Trimming at V came to 4 bases and at J to 6 bases, leaving 2 bases not matched to a gene. The CDR3 is CASSSQGAGELFF. CDR3 in DNA: TGTGCCAGCAGCTCCCAGGGGGCCGGGGAGCTGTTTTTT.

In this sample, this clonotype turned up many times. In nucleotides, the CDR3 is TGCGCCAGCAGCTTGCTGGGGGCGAACACCGGGGAGCTGTTTTTT. As protein: CASSLLGANTGELFF. The chain carries TRBV5-1 and TRBJ2-2; D possibly matches TRBD1 or TRBD2 (5 bases each). The CDR3 spans 15 residues. The germline gives CDR1 SGHRS, CDR2 YFSETQ. V lost 1 base and J lost 0, with 7 bases in between.

In this sample, this clonotype turned up a few times. The chain couples TRBV6-5 to TRBJ2-7; the D call may be TRBD1 or TRBD2 (6 bases each). The germline V gene encodes CDR1 MNHEY and CDR2 SVGAGI. The CDR3 runs to 14 residues. V was cut by 3 bases and J by 5 bases, with 14 bases left in between. CDR3 sequence (DNA): TGTGCCAGCAGTTATGTTCCGGGGGCCAACGAGCAGTACTTC. It specifies CASSYVPGANEQYF.

This clonotype was counted at least ten times. The rearrangement uses TRBV11-2 and TRBJ1-3; the D is unclear. Trimming removed 5 bases at V and 0 bases at J, with 14 bases between. Germline-derived CDR1 and CDR2 are SGHAT and FQNNGV. The CDR3 consists of 16 residues. CDR3 nucleotide sequence: TGTGCCAGCAGCAGAATGGACGGCACCTCTGGAAACACCATATATTTT. It translates to CASSRMDGTSGNTIYF.

In its sample, this clonotype was seen many times. The chain has TRBV29-1 and TRBJ1-1; tentatively, D is TRBD1 (6 bases). This CDR3 region has 14 residues. CDR1 and CDR2 (germline): SQVTM, ANQGSEA. Trimming shortened V by 0 bases and J by 1 base, and 9 bases separated the two germline ends. The CDR3 sequence is CSVEEYRENTEAFF. The CDR3 DNA is TGCAGCGTTGAAGAGTACAGGGAGAACACTGAAGCTTTCTTT.

The chain carries TRBV30 and TRBJ2-7, with no clear D. The CDR3 sequence is 14 residues long. V was trimmed by 5 bases and J by 2 bases, leaving 16 bases between them. Germline CDR1 reads GTSNPN; CDR2 reads SVGIG (reference sequence). The CDR3 region has the DNA TGTGCCTGGGTAGTGACGGCGTGGGCCTACGAGCAGTACTTC. It codes for CAWVVTAWAYEQYF.

In this sample, this clonotype turned up a few times. The genes are TRBV29-1 and TRBJ1-1; D remains unclear. The V and J ends lost 6 bases and 3 bases respectively, with 14 bases between them. The V gene's germline CDR1 is SQVTM and CDR2 ANQGSEA. The CDR3 is 13 residues long. CDR3 sequence: CSVSSKEDTEAFF. DNA of the CDR3: TGCAGCGTGTCGTCAAAGGAGGACACTGAAGCTTTCTTT.

The chain uses TRBV7-9 and TRBJ2-2; D is unclear. Germline CDR1 is SEHNR and CDR2 is FQNEAQ (reference sequence). This CDR3 has 15 amino acids. Trimming pared 7 bases from V and 3 bases from J, leaving 15 bases between. CDR3 coding DNA: TGTGCCAGCAAACGGACCAGTGTGGACACCGGGGAGCTGTTTTTT. It translates to CASKRTSVDTGELFF.

The CDR3 coding sequence is TGCAGTGCTAGAGATGGGGACGGATCCTACGAGCAGTACTTC. Its protein is CSARDGDGSYEQYF. The chain combines TRBV20-1 with TRBJ2-7; the D gene could be TRBD1 or TRBD2 (5 bases each). Germline CDR1 reads DFQATT; CDR2 reads SNEGSKA (reference sequence). CDR3 size: 14 residues. Trimming shortened V by 0 bases and J by 1 base, and 10 bases separated the two germline ends.

The chain recombines TRBV5-6 with TRBJ2-5; either TRBD1 or TRBD2 may supply D (5 bases each). Germline CDR1 is SGHDT and CDR2 is YYEEEE. Trimming left V 4 bases short and J 4 bases short, with 14 bases between. The CDR3 consists of 14 residues. The CDR3 protein is CASSARGAGETQYF. In DNA, the CDR3 is TGTGCCAGCAGCGCACGGGGCGCTGGAGAGACCCAGTACTTC. Using reference TRBV5-6 and TRBJ2-5 for the parts outside the CDR3, the full variable domain is DAGVTQSPTHLIKTRGQQVTLRCSPKSGHDTVSWYQQALGQGPQFIFQYYEEEERQRGNFPDRFSGHQFPNYSSELNVNALLLGDSALYLCASSARGAGETQYFGPGTRLLVL.

The chain employs TRBV5-1 and TRBJ2-2; the D is unclear. The CDR3 loop spans 14 amino acids. V dropped 4 bases and J dropped 4 bases, with 11 bases sitting between them. Germline-derived CDR1 and CDR2 are SGHRS and YFSETQ. The CDR3 DNA reads TGCGCCAGCAGCCCCCCAATTGGCACCGGGGAGCTGTTTTTT. Protein sequence: CASSPPIGTGELFF. The complete variable domain, with remaining parts taken from reference TRBV5-1 and TRBJ2-2, reads KAGVTQTPRYLIKTRGQQVTLSCSPISGHRSVSWYQQTPGQGLQFLFEYFSETQRNKGNFPGRFSGRQFSNSRSEMNVSTLELGDSALYLCASSPPIGTGELFFGEGSRLTVL.

This clonotype was recorded a few times. The chain joins TRBV2 to TRBJ2-7, with 7 bases lining up with TRBD1. Germline V lookup: CDR1 SNHLY, CDR2 FYNNEI. V trimming: 8 bases; J trimming: 3 bases; junction bases outside the gene matches: 7. CDR3 size: 13 residues. CDR3 sequence (DNA): TGTGCCAGCGGAAGGGACAGCCGCTACGAGCAGTACTTC. Translated, it gives CASGRDSRYEQYF.

There are many counts of this clonotype. CDR3 loop: CASSLTPDSSTDTQYF. The DNA of the CDR3 is TGTGCCAGCAGCTTAACACCGGATTCTAGCACAGATACGCAGTATTTT. The V gene is TRBV7-6, the J gene TRBJ2-3; D is unclear. Germline CDR1 is SGHVS and CDR2 is FNYEAQ. V dropped 2 bases and J dropped 0 bases, with 12 bases sitting between them. The CDR3 has 16 amino acids.